The 2 T cell receptor beta chains below all came from one sample that was sequenced in a study of technical replicates of blood from several donors. TCRdb's copy holds only in-frame clones and misses some; the assay was immunoSEQ multiplex PCR. The table lists 75,000 to 90,000 clones, around 90% of them singletons. Sequencing was performed on T cells isolated from PBMCs. The receptors originated from a human donor in good health.

This sequence joins TRBV19 and TRBJ2-7, with TRBD2 matching 8 bases. V shed 10 bases and J 2 bases; nucleotides not matched to a gene: 10. CDR1 is LNHDA, CDR2 SQIVND, per germline (reference sequence). The CDR3 has 14 residues. This chain's CDR3 is CATASGPFTYEQYF. CDR3 coding DNA: TGTGCCACAGCTAGCGGGCCTTTCACCTACGAGCAGTACTTC.

The chain recombines TRBV28 with TRBJ1-5; weak D call: TRBD1 (6 bases). CDR3 length: 22 residues. Trimming removed 1 base at V and 5 bases at J, with 33 bases between. Germline V lookup: CDR1 MDHEN, CDR2 SYDVKM. For the CDR3, the DNA is TGTGCCAGCAGTTTATACGACAGAGGGGGGGCGCGGGGCAATAGGGACGATCAGCCCCAGCATTTT. Amino acids: CASSLYDRGGARGNRDDQPQHF.